Described below is a single T cell receptor beta chain sequence and its context. Its antigen is unidentified. Original processing methods: From ImmunoSEQ came sequences covering only the junction and carrying no quality scores, so filtering differed. The repertoire was sequenced with immunoSEQ multiplex PCR; TCRdb's copy has only in-frame clones and lacks some. V and J calls and clone size come straight from that table; D and trimming were deduced from the DNA. The repertoire has more than 1 million clones, approximately 78% of them found once; the top ten carry 0.52%. The data originate from a study of shared clonotypes between healthy human individuals. The CDR3 totals 14 residues. V shed 6 bases and J shed 6 bases, with 15 bases lying between them. Germline lookup yields CDR1 KGHSH and CDR2 LQKENI. General study points: The study found lower generation probabilities in non-shared clonotypes than in those shared by all four donors.

This clonotype was obtained from a man younger than 30 in good health. Some clones in this sample may be carry-over from other donors' samples. J is TRBJ2-4 and V is TRBV18; D is ambiguous. Source material: memory CD4+ T cells from PBMCs. As to subset: CD45RA-negative fraction. CDR3 DNA sequence: TGTGCCAGCTCTCCCGGAGTTCCGGCAAACATTCAGTACTTC. It is translated as CASSPGVPANIQYF.